The 27 T cell receptor beta chains listed next were all sequenced from one sample in a study of post-analysis software for immune sequencing data. General study findings and limits: Elevated frequency relative to controls characterized roughly five TRBV segments in patients, TRBV5-6, TRBV5-1 and TRBV20-1 among them.

Their antigen targets remain unknown. Each TCR beta cDNA library carried unique molecular identifiers. MiXCR, applied by TCRdb to the PCR reads, yields one record per CDR3 protein. The sample yields roughly 400,000 distinct CDR3 sequences, 30% to 40% seen once. Sequenced input: blood. These receptors were obtained from a girl aged 2-10 years with multiple sclerosis.

V is TRBV19 and J is TRBJ2-3; no reliable D call. V shed 2 bases and J shed 1 base, with 13 bases lying between them. The CDR3 contains 16 residues. Germline lookup yields CDR1 LNHDA and CDR2 SQIVND (reference sequence). The chain's CDR3 is CASSIWRGEGTDTQYF. DNA for the CDR3: TGTGCCAGTAGTATATGGCGTGGAGAGGGCACAGATACGCAGTATTTT.

This clonotype was counted a few times. This sequence joins TRBV12-3 or TRBV12-4 and TRBJ2-3, with 7 positions matching TRBD2. The junction had 7 bases not matched to a gene; V was cut back by 5 bases and J by 2 bases. The CDR3 is made up of 15 amino acids. This CDR3 reads CASSPRDYDTDTQYF. The CDR3 region has the DNA TGTGCCAGCAGTCCCCGGGACTACGACACAGATACGCAGTATTTT.

This clonotype turned up a few times. The CDR3 region is CASSFAESSYNEQFF. The CDR3 DNA is TGTGCCAGCAGCTTTGCGGAGAGCTCCTACAATGAGCAGTTCTTC. The V and J genes are TRBV7-9 and TRBJ2-1; D is undetermined. This CDR3 has 15 amino acids. CDR1 SEHNR and CDR2 FQNEAQ come from the germline V gene (reference sequence). V was shortened by 3 bases and J by 0 bases, with 9 bases between the two germline ends.

This chain joins TRBV7-2 and TRBJ2-5, with TRBD2 matching 8 bases. Unmatched junction bases numbered 4, after V lost 4 bases and J lost 3 bases. Germline assignment: CDR1 SGHTA and CDR2 FQGNSA. There are 14 residues in the CDR3. This CDR3 is CASSYNSGEETQYF. CDR3 DNA sequence: TGTGCCAGCAGCTACAATAGCGGGGAAGAGACCCAGTACTTC. The variable domain in full, with the rest retrieved from reference TRBV7-2 and TRBJ2-5, is GAGVSQSPSNKVTEKGKDVELRCDPISGHTALYWYRQSLGQGLEFLIYFQGNSAPDKSGLPSDRFSAERTGGSVSTLTIQRTQQEDSAVYLCASSYNSGEETQYFGPGTRLLVL.

The chain recombines TRBV7-9 with TRBJ2-5; the match to TRBD1 covers 7 bases. This CDR3 spans 15 amino acids. Trimming cost V 8 bases and J 6 bases; bases outside gene matches: 15. Per the germline V gene, CDR1 is SEHNR and CDR2 is FQNEAQ (reference sequence). In DNA form, the CDR3 reads TGTGCCAGCCTTGGGTCAGGGGGAAGGAAAAAGACCCAGTACTTC. Amino acid sequence: CASLGSGGRKKTQYF. The full variable domain, in which reference TRBV7-9 and TRBJ2-5 provide the parts outside the CDR3, is DTGVSQNPRHKITKRGQNVTFRCDPISEHNRLYWYRQTLGQGPEFLTYFQNEAQLEKSRLLSDRFSAERPKGSFSTLEIQRTEQGDSAMYLCASLGSGGRKKTQYFGPGTRLLVL.

This clonotype turned up a few times. The V and J genes are TRBV5-1 and TRBJ2-7; 9 nucleotides line up with TRBD2. CDR3 length: 19 residues. Trimming at V came to 5 bases and at J to 0 bases, leaving 18 bases not matched to a gene. Germline assignment: CDR1 SGHRS and CDR2 YFSETQ. The CDR3 spells CASSSPEFSGGPSSYEQYF. The CDR3 DNA sequence: TGCGCCAGCAGTTCCCCGGAGTTTAGCGGGGGCCCCAGCTCCTACGAGCAGTACTTC.

V and J are TRBV2 and TRBJ2-7; weak D call: TRBD1 (6 bases). With the DNA end fitting TRBJ2-5 better, the J assignment may be wrong. The germline gives CDR1 SNHLY, CDR2 FYNNEI. The CDR3 is made up of 12 amino acids. CDR3 residues: CASKGGVETQYF. CDR3 coding DNA: TGTGCCAGCAAAGGGGGAGTAGAGACCCAGTACTTC.

The chain links TRBV6-2 or TRBV6-3 to TRBJ2-7; D is undetermined. From germline, CDR1 is MNHEY and CDR2 SVGEGT. The V gene lost 2 bases and the J gene lost 4 bases, with 12 bases spanning the gap. This CDR3 spans 14 amino acids. The CDR3 region has the DNA TGTGCCAGCAGTTACCAAGGTACAGCTTACGAGCAGTACTTC. It encodes CASSYQGTAYEQYF.

In this sample, this clonotype turned up many times. The chain recombines TRBV24-1 with TRBJ1-5, with D possibly TRBD1 on 6 matching bases. From germline, CDR1 is KGHDR and CDR2 SFDVKD. The CDR3 loop spans 15 amino acids. Trimming removed 4 bases at V and 9 bases at J, with 18 bases between. The CDR3 is CATSDRDTRGWPQHF. CDR3 nucleotides: TGTGCCACCAGTGACAGGGACACCCGGGGTTGGCCCCAGCATTTT.

This clonotype was picked up a small number of times. The chain is built from TRBV28 and TRBJ1-5, with unresolved D. Germline-derived CDR1 and CDR2 are MDHEN and SYDVKM. With 8 bases removed from V and 0 bases from J, the gap between germline ends came to 8 bases. CDR3 size: 13 residues. Written as DNA, the CDR3 is TGTGCCAGCCTGGTGAATAGCAATCAGCCCCAGCATTTT. It yields the protein CASLVNSNQPQHF.

This chain uses TRBV7-2 with TRBJ2-1, with no clear D. V was clipped by 1 base and J by 9 bases, with 7 bases between them. There are 12 residues in the CDR3. Germline lookup yields CDR1 SGHTA and CDR2 FQGNSA. The CDR3 loop reads CASSLEGFEQFF. CDR3 nucleotides: TGTGCCAGCAGCTTAGAAGGCTTTGAGCAGTTCTTC.

Only a few counts were recorded for this clonotype. The rearrangement uses TRBV6-2 or TRBV6-3 and TRBJ2-7; D may be TRBD1 (5 bases). The CDR3 is 12 residues long. Trimming took off 8 bases at V and 0 bases at J, with 8 bases between the two ends. Germline CDR1 is MNHEY and CDR2 is SVGEGT. CDR3 coding DNA: TGTGCCAGCGGAGACAGCTCCTACGAGCAGTACTTC. Protein sequence: CASGDSSYEQYF.

The V and J genes are TRBV20-1 and TRBJ2-2; D unresolved. There are 13 residues in the CDR3. The germline V gene encodes CDR1 DFQATT and CDR2 SNEGSKA (reference sequence). Trimming pared 7 bases from V and 1 base from J, leaving 10 bases between. CDR3 in amino acids: CSVGPGNTGELFF. CDR3 sequence (DNA): TGCAGTGTAGGGCCCGGGAACACCGGGGAGCTGTTTTTT.

This chain uses TRBV9 with TRBJ2-7, with 10 positions matching TRBD1. The CDR3 spans 15 residues. The germline V gene encodes CDR1 SGDLS and CDR2 YYNGEE. The trim removed 3 bases at V and 4 bases at J, leaving 7 bases unmatched. The CDR3 is CASSAGTGDGYEQYF. For the CDR3, the DNA is TGTGCCAGCAGCGCAGGGACAGGGGATGGATACGAGCAGTACTTC.

This clonotype was found once. At one boundary the junction diverges from the germline segment, which might be a read error. The gene calls are TRBV28 and TRBJ2-3; TRBD2 agrees at 12 bases. Germline assignment: CDR1 MDHEN and CDR2 SYDVKM. This CDR3 spans 15 amino acids. Here the CDR3 DNA reads TGTGCCAACAGTTCGACTAGCGGGAGAGGAGATACGCAGTATTTT. The encoded protein is CANSSTSGRGDTQYF.

The rearrangement uses TRBV6-6 and TRBJ1-6, with D possibly being TRBD1 (5 bases). The V end was cut by 0 bases, the J end by 7 bases, with 10 bases between. The length of the CDR3 is 15 residues. The germline CDR1 and CDR2 sequences are MNHNY and SVGAGI (reference sequence). The CDR3 DNA reads TGTGCCAGCAGTTACTCGTGGGAGGGGAATTCACCCCTCCACTTT. Its protein is CASSYSWEGNSPLHF.

The chain carries TRBV6-5 and TRBJ1-2; 8 bases are a match to TRBD1. The CDR3 totals 18 residues. V trimming: 0 bases; J trimming: 2 bases; junction bases outside the gene matches: 11. Looked up from germline, CDR1 is MNHEY and CDR2 is SVGAGI. CDR3 region: CASSYSRPGQAINYGYTF. The CDR3 nucleotides are TGTGCCAGCAGTTACTCCCGCCCGGGACAGGCGATCAACTATGGCTACACCTTC.

The chain recombines TRBV4-1 with TRBJ1-5; D gene unclear. Germline CDR1 reads MGHRA; CDR2 reads YSYEKL. V gave up 2 bases and J gave up 5 bases, with 7 bases separating them. The CDR3 loop spans 13 amino acids. The CDR3 here is CASSQWGHQPQHF. CDR3 in DNA: TGCGCCAGCAGCCAATGGGGTCATCAGCCCCAGCATTTT.

This clonotype was detected a few times. V and J are TRBV4-3 and TRBJ2-7, with 9 bases matching TRBD2. This CDR3 has 13 residues. CDR1 and CDR2 from the germline V gene are LGHNA and YSLEER. V shed 2 bases, J shed 7 bases, and the junction held 3 bases outside the gene matches. This chain's CDR3 is CASSQSSGKEQYF. Written as DNA, the CDR3 is TGCGCCAGCAGCCAATCTAGCGGGAAAGAGCAGTACTTC.

The rearrangement links TRBV15 to TRBJ1-6, with 8 bases matching TRBD1. The junction had 5 bases not matched to a gene; V was cut back by 9 bases and J by 4 bases. Germline loops: CDR1 LNHNV, CDR2 YYDKDF (reference sequence). The CDR3 is 14 amino acids. DNA of the CDR3: TGTGCCACAAGACAGGGGAGGTATAATTCACCCCTCCACTTT. It yields the protein CATRQGRYNSPLHF.

V gene TRBV7-9 combines with J gene TRBJ2-7; 11 nucleotides match TRBD2. The closer fit of TRBJ2-5 to the DNA end suggests the J call may be wrong. This CDR3 is built from 20 residues. Germline V CDR1 and CDR2: SEHNR, FQNEAQ (reference sequence). For the CDR3, the DNA is TGTGCCAGCAGCTTAGCATTCGGTAGCGGGGGGGCCATGTTCAGAGAGACCCAGTACTTC. Translated: CASSLAFGSGGAMFRETQYF.

The rearrangement uses TRBV10-3 and TRBJ2-5, with TRBD1 matching 9 bases. Trimming cost V 10 bases and J 1 base; bases outside gene matches: 16. Looked up from germline, CDR1 is ENHRY and CDR2 is SYGVKD. There are 17 residues in the CDR3. CDR3 amino acids: CATTATKQGALQETQYF. CDR3 DNA: TGTGCCACCACAGCAACGAAACAGGGGGCCCTCCAAGAGACCCAGTACTTC.

This clonotype has a handful of counts. This sequence may be a read error, since a much larger clone differs from it by one base. This chain joins TRBV7-8 and TRBJ2-3; perhaps TRBD2 as D (7 bases). The germline gives CDR1 SGHVS, CDR2 FQNEAQ. This CDR3 has 16 residues. V lost 1 base, J lost 5 bases, and 16 bases lay in between. The CDR3 spells CASSLGWGGGGDTQYF. The DNA for the CDR3 is TGTGCCAGCAGCTTAGGATGGGGGGGCGGGGGAGATACGCAGTATTTT. The full variable domain, rest sourced from reference TRBV7-8 and TRBJ2-3, is GAGVSQSPRYKVAKRGQDVALRCDPISGHVSLFWYQQALGQGPEFLTYFQNEAQLDKSGLPSDRFFAERPEGSVSTLKIQRTQQEDSAVYLCASSLGWGGGGDTQYFGPGTRLTVL.

V is TRBV7-9 and J is TRBJ1-4, with a possible D match to TRBD1 (5 bases). This CDR3 region has 13 residues. Trimming shortened V by 6 bases and J by 10 bases, and 15 bases separated the two germline ends. Germline V gene sequence: CDR1 SEHNR, CDR2 FQNEAQ (reference sequence). The CDR3 here is CASRTAGGGKLFF. The DNA of the CDR3 is TGTGCCAGCAGAACGGCCGGGGGAGGAAAACTGTTTTTT.

CDR3 sequence: CASRKQGTNEKLFF. The CDR3 nucleotides are TGTGCCAGCAGGAAACAGGGAACTAATGAAAAACTGTTTTTT. This chain connects TRBV4-2 to TRBJ1-4, with a possible D match to TRBD1 (6 bases). CDR1 and CDR2 (germline): LGHNA, YNFKEQ. This CDR3 comprises 14 residues. Trimming stripped 6 bases from V and 1 base from J, with 9 bases between.

The gene calls are TRBV18 and TRBJ1-6, with TRBD1 identical over 7 bases. The V gene end was trimmed by 4 bases and the J gene end by 8 bases; junction bases not matched to a gene: 8. CDR1 and CDR2 from the germline V gene are KGHSH and LQKENI. CDR3 length equals 15 residues. CDR3 region: CASSLRTGSDSPLHF. DNA of the CDR3: TGTGCCAGCTCACTTCGGACAGGTTCGGATTCACCCCTCCACTTT.

V is TRBV7-3 and J is TRBJ2-1; D perhaps matches TRBD2 (7 bases). The CDR3 consists of 16 residues. The V end lost 5 bases, the J end lost 7 bases, and 21 bases lay between the germline ends. The germline V gene encodes CDR1 SGHTA and CDR2 FQGTGA. Here the CDR3 reads CASSTTSQRGQNEQFF. CDR3 DNA sequence: TGTGCCAGCAGCACCACAAGCCAGCGGGGACAAAATGAGCAGTTCTTC.